This is a list of T cell receptor beta chains from one sample in a study of shared clonotypes between healthy human individuals. TCRdb's copy holds only in-frame clones and misses some; the assay was immunoSEQ multiplex PCR. The table has approximately 98,000 clones, 68% seen once. The sample taken for sequencing was memory CD8+ T cells sorted from blood. These receptors all stem from a woman between 25 and 40 years old in good health. CDR3s include the opening cysteine and the closing phenylalanine or tryptophan. A D gene is named only where the DNA matches it firmly. Expanded clones get a size class; other rows say once, few or many, or leave the size out.

.,.,TRBJ2-1,TRBV10-2,TGCGCCAGCAGTGGGCCCAGTCCGGGGCACCACTACAATGAGCAGTTCTTC,CASSGPSPGHHYNEQFF
.,TRBD2,TRBJ2-3,TRBV19,TGTGCCAGCCGACTAGCGGGAGGGCCAAATACGCAGTATTTT,CASRLAGGPNTQYF
once,.,TRBJ2-1,TRBV14,TGTGCCAGCAGCCATCCGACAGCGACCTACAATGAGCAGTTCTTC,CASSHPTATYNEQFF
.,.,TRBJ1-3,TRBV19,TGTGCCAGTAGTAAGCCGACAGAGGAGTCTGGAAACACCATATATTTT,CASSKPTEESGNTIYF
few,.,TRBJ1-1,TRBV4-1,TGCGCCAGCAGCCAAGCTAGAATGAACACTGAAGCTTTCTTT,CASSQARMNTEAFF
.,TRBD1,TRBJ2-1,TRBV6-1,TGTGCCAGCAGTGAGGACGGGACAGGTCCGTATGAGCAGTTCTTC,CASSEDGTGPYEQFF
once,.,TRBJ2-3,TRBV19,TGTGCCAGTAGTCCCCCGGAGGCGGGGTATTCTACGCAGTATTTT,CASSPPEAGYSTQYF
.,TRBD1,TRBJ2-7,TRBV9,TGTGCCAGCAGCGTAGGGGGACAGCACACCTACGAGCAGTACTTC,CASSVGGQHTYEQYF
few,TRBD1,TRBJ1-2,TRBV30,TGTGCCTGGGGTCCCGGGACAGGGTTGAGTGGCTACACCTTC,CAWGPGTGLSGYTF
few,.,TRBJ2-1,TRBV14,TGTGCCAGCAGCCGCCCCGCTGTTTTGGAGCCCAAGAATGAGCAGTTCTTC,CASSRPAVLEPKNEQFF
.,TRBD1,TRBJ2-7,TRBV28,TGTGCCAGCCTAACAGGGGGCCCACCTGAGCAGTACTTC,CASLTGGPPEQYF
.,.,TRBJ2-7,TRBV7-9,TGTGCCAGCAGCCCTCCGGGACTCCCCAACGAGCAGTACTTC,CASSPPGLPNEQYF
.,TRBD1,TRBJ1-2,TRBV20-1,TGCAGTGCGACAGGGTTTGGCTACACCTTC,CSATGFGYTF
large,TRBD1,TRBJ2-7,TRBV2,TGTGCCAGCAGTGAAGCGACAGGGGGACACTACGAGCAGTACTTC,CASSEATGGHYEQYF
.,TRBD2,TRBJ2-7,TRBV28,TGTGCCAGCAAGGACGGGGGGACGGTTCTCGGCGAGCAGTACTTC,CASKDGGTVLGEQYF
.,TRBD2,TRBJ2-1,TRBV4-1,TGCGCCAGCAGCCAAACCCGACTAGCGGGAAGGGGCGATGAGCAGTTCTTC,CASSQTRLAGRGDEQFF
.,.,TRBJ2-7,TRBV29-1,TGCAGCGTTGATTCCGGCAGAAACGAGCAGTACTTC,CSVDSGRNEQYF
.,.,TRBJ2-2,TRBV5-1,TGCGCCAGCAGCTTGGGTGTACGCTCGAACACCGGGGAGCTGTTTTTT,CASSLGVRSNTGELFF
.,TRBD2,TRBJ2-1,TRBV5-1,TGCGCCAGCAGCTTGGTAGGGCTGTATAGCGGGTCTTATATTGAGCAGTTCTTC,CASSLVGLYSGSYIEQFF
.,TRBD2,TRBJ2-1,TRBV30,TGTGCCTGGAGAGCCCTAACTAGCGTTTACAATGAGCAGTTCTTC,CAWRALTSVYNEQFF
many,TRBD1,TRBJ2-1,TRBV6-4,TGTGCCAGCAGTGACGCGCAGGGGGAAGGCAATGAGCAGTTCTTC,CASSDAQGEGNEQFF
.,.,TRBJ2-6,TRBV28,TGTGCCAGCAGTCCGTCCCAAATCTCTGGGGCCAACGTCCTGACTTTC,CASSPSQISGANVLTF
.,TRBD1,TRBJ1-4,TRBV25-1,TGTGCCAGCAGTGATAAAAAGGGGGCTTATGAAAAACTGTTTTTT,CASSDKKGAYEKLFF
.,.,TRBJ2-7,TRBV5-6,TGTGCCAGCAGCTTCCGGGACGGATTCTACGAGCAGTACTTC,CASSFRDGFYEQYF
many,.,TRBJ2-1,TRBV21-1,TGTGCCAGCAGCCTAAAGGCTCCCCCCTCCAATGAGCAGTTCTTC,CASSLKAPPSNEQFF
many,.,TRBJ2-5,TRBV19,TGTGCCAGTAGCCCGGCGCAGCAAGAGACCCAGTACTTC,CASSPAQQETQYF
.,TRBD1,TRBJ1-3,TRBV15,TGTGCCACCAGCAGATTTACAGGGGGCTCTGGAAACACCATATATTTT,CATSRFTGGSGNTIYF
.,.,TRBJ1-2,TRBV13,TGTGCCAGCAGTTACAGACAATCCTTTAACTATGGCTACACCTTC,CASSYRQSFNYGYTF
.,.,TRBJ1-2,TRBV6-1,TGTGCCAGCAGTGTAGCGAGTAGCTACACCTTC,CASSVASSYTF
few,.,TRBJ1-1,TRBV27,TGTGCCAGCAGTTTATCGTTCGGTTTGAACACTGAAGCTTTCTTT,CASSLSFGLNTEAFF
.,.,TRBJ2-4,TRBV7-9,TGTGCCAGCAGCCCTCAAGCGGGTACCCCAGCCAAAAACATTCAGTACTTC,CASSPQAGTPAKNIQYF
.,TRBD1,TRBJ2-7,TRBV6-5,TGTGCCAGCAGTTACAGCGGGACAGGGGGCTACGAGCAGTACTTC,CASSYSGTGGYEQYF
.,TRBD2,TRBJ2-3,TRBV5-1,TGCGCCAGCAGATCGGATAGCGGGAGGAGTGGGGATACGCAGTATTTT,CASRSDSGRSGDTQYF
.,.,TRBJ1-1,TRBV19,TGTGCCAGTAGTGACGGACAATTCATGAACACTGAAGCTTTCTTT,CASSDGQFMNTEAFF
.,TRBD1,TRBJ2-7,TRBV13,TGTGCCAGCAGCCTCGGACAGGGAGTCGCCGAGCAGTACTTC,CASSLGQGVAEQYF
.,.,TRBJ2-6,TRBV2,TGTGCCAGCAGTGGGTCGCCCTACTCTGGGGCCAACGTCCTGACTTTC,CASSGSPYSGANVLTF
.,.,TRBJ1-2,TRBV7-4,TGTGCCAGCAGTTTGACCGAGGGGATCGTGGATGGCTACACCTTC,CASSLTEGIVDGYTF
.,.,TRBJ2-3,TRBV6-4,TGTGCCAGCAGGGAAGGGGCAGGGGATTCAGATACGCAGTATTTT,CASREGAGDSDTQYF
once,TRBD1,TRBJ1-5,TRBV6-4,TGTGCCAGCAGTGCCGGTACAGGGGAAGGTCAGCCCCAGCATTTT,CASSAGTGEGQPQHF
.,TRBD1,TRBJ1-1,TRBV10-3,TGTGCCATCAGCCTGACAGGGTACACTGAAGCTTTCTTT,CAISLTGYTEAFF
.,TRBD1,TRBJ2-7,TRBV28,TGTGCCAGCAGTTTCCGAGGGGGCTATCTTCTTGTCGAGCAGTACTTC,CASSFRGGYLLVEQYF
.,.,TRBJ2-7,TRBV27,TGTGCCAGCAGTTTAGCCAGGGCGTCCTACGAGCAGTACTTC,CASSLARASYEQYF
.,TRBD1,TRBJ2-5,TRBV11-1,TGTGCCAGCAGCCGGACAGGGGGGGATTCTAAAGAGACCCAGTACTTC,CASSRTGGDSKETQYF
few,.,TRBJ1-1,TRBV9,TGTGCCAGCAGCGTAGGTTGGGGGGACACTGAAGCTTTCTTT,CASSVGWGDTEAFF
.,TRBD1,TRBJ1-5,TRBV6-4,TGTGCCAGCAGCCCACAGGGGCATCAGCCCCAGCATTTT,CASSPQGHQPQHF
.,.,TRBJ2-2,TRBV11-3,TGTGCCAGCAGCCCGGAGGAAGCCCCGAACACCGGGGAGCTGTTTTTT,CASSPEEAPNTGELFF
many,TRBD2,TRBJ2-7,TRBV7-6,TGTGCCAGCAGCTTAGTAGCGGGGTTCTACGAGCAGTACTTC,CASSLVAGFYEQYF
.,.,TRBJ1-2,TRBV28,TGTGCCAGCAGTCGTCCGGTTGGTGCCTATGGCTACACCTTC,CASSRPVGAYGYTF
.,.,TRBJ1-4,TRBV27,TGTGCCAGCAGGAGAGGAGCGAGTAATGAAAAACTGTTTTTT,CASRRGASNEKLFF
few,TRBD1,TRBJ2-6,TRBV11-2,TGTGCCAGCAGTCTTGACAGGGCCTTCTCTGGGGCCAACGTCCTGACTTTC,CASSLDRAFSGANVLTF
few,.,TRBJ2-4,TRBV19,TGTGCCAGTAGTCCCCCCCGGGCCAAAAACATTCAGTACTTC,CASSPPRAKNIQYF
.,TRBD2,TRBJ2-7,TRBV10-3,TGTGCCATCAGCCCAGACTCCCGGGGGGGTTACGAGCAGTACTTC,CAISPDSRGGYEQYF
.,.,TRBJ1-5,TRBV18,TGTGCCAGCTCACCTCTTGGACAGCTTAGCAATCAGCCCCAGCATTTT,CASSPLGQLSNQPQHF